The sequence of this TCR beta chain was determined in a study of OX40 agonist ivuxolimab in advanced cancers. TCRdb's copy holds only in-frame clones and misses some; the assay was immunoSEQ multiplex PCR. Of 70,000 or so clones listed, 80% to 90% were seen once; the top ten hold around 1%. Germline assignment: CDR1 SEHNR and CDR2 FQNEAQ (reference sequence). V lost 5 bases to trimming and J lost 7 bases, with 15 bases between them. The CDR3 runs 13 residues. The TCR originated in an adult with an advanced solid tumor such as melanoma, head and neck, liver or kidney cancer. The J gene is TRBJ2-7, the V gene TRBV7-9; D might be TRBD1 or TRBD2, each matching 5 bases. The sequencing here drew on CD4+ or CD8+ T cells sorted from blood, taken in a trial of the OX40 agonist ivuxolimab. The CDR3 loop is CASSGRDSGEQYF. In nucleotides, the CDR3 is TGTGCCAGCAGCGGCAGGGATTCGGGGGAGCAGTACTTC.